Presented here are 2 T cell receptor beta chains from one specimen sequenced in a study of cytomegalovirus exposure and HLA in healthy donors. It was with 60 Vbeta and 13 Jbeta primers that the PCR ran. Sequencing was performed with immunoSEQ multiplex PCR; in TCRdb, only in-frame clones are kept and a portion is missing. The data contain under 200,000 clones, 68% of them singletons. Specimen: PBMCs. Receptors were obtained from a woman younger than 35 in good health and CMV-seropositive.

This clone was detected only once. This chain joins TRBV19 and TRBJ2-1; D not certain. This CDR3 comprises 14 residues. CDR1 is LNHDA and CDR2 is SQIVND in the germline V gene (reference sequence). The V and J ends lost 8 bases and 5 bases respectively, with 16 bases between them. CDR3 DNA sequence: TGTGCCAGTCATATTAGTGGGCTGAACAATGAGCAGTTCTTC. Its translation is CASHISGLNNEQFF.

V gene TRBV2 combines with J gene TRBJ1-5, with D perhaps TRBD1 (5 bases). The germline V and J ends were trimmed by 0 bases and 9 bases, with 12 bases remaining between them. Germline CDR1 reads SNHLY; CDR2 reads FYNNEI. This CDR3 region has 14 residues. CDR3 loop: CASSEALGGRPQHF. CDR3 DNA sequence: TGTGCCAGCAGTGAAGCGCTTGGGGGGAGGCCCCAGCATTTT.